Sequencing of this TCR beta chain was carried out in a study of blood T cell repertoires in COVID-19. About the study: From T cells, B-cell-depleted T cells, or PBMCs came the material, which was cDNA or gDNA.

The V end lost 0 bases, the J end lost 3 bases, and 10 bases lay between the germline ends. Looked up from germline, CDR1 is SGHRS and CDR2 is YFSETQ. This CDR3 has 15 amino acids. TCRdb's table, derived via immunoSEQ multiplex PCR, lists solely in-frame clones and lacks some. This table holds roughly 300,000 clones, around 85% found once. The clonotype comes from a woman between 40 and 55 years old with acute COVID-19. Material: PBMCs or T cells enriched from blood (not recorded which). This chain joins TRBV5-1 and TRBJ1-5, with D perhaps matching TRBD1 (5 bases). The CDR3 is CASSLEAGNNQPQHF. CDR3 in DNA: TGCGCCAGCAGCTTGGAGGCAGGGAACAATCAGCCCCAGCATTTT.